This T cell receptor beta chain was profiled in a study of T cell responses to AZD1222 COVID-19 vaccine (dated by TCRdb to about 2021). In the study overall: Because spike-specific TCR depth and breadth did not differ between the two schedules, AZD1222 recipients who got a second dose at roughly 4 weeks were pooled with those who got a second dose at roughly 12 weeks. A total of under 250 trial participants underwent TCR sequencing, of whom about 200 had received two doses of AZD1222 and around 25 had received two doses of the MenACWY control vaccine. Trial participants were enrolled into age subgroups of 18-55, 56-69 and 70-plus years, which contained 148, 28 and 57 TCR-sequenced participants, respectively. Here is what the overall study found, with its caveats: Participants were mostly white British and included more females than males, and it was suggested by the authors that clonal diversity may have been underestimated. Epitopes outside the regions mutated in the B.1.351 and B.1.1.7 variants were reportedly recognized by nearly half of the unique spike-specific TCRs. Only a handful of AZD1222 recipients were SARS-CoV-2 seropositive at baseline, limiting conclusions about previously exposed vaccinees. After two AZD1222 doses, both the breadth and the depth of spike-specific TCRs were significantly higher than at day 0 and than in MenACWY recipients. Because no samples from the day 14 peak response were available, repertoires could be characterized only after the peak T cell response. The 56-69-year group was small, and its depth increase did not reach significance, likely because of low power. The vaccine-associated CD4 TCRs covered the entire spike protein, and the dominant responses fell in regions 160-218 and 743-854.

The time point label here, explained by the study, means: baseline before first vaccination. The vaccinee samples were drawn from two UK trials, COV001 and COV002, one of which was a single-blind randomized controlled phase 2/3 trial testing AZD1222 (ChAdOx1 nCoV-19) in healthy adults. For TCRbeta chain sequencing, PBMC samples were collected from trial participants at day 0 and at day 28 after the second dose. CDR3 length: 16 amino acids, cysteine to phenylalanine. Left in the record is the CDR3 DNA by itself, 48 bases read in frame from the first base. CDR1 and CDR2 are drawn from the germline V gene: SGHRS, YFSETQ. Clipping removes 4 bases from V and 6 bases from J, with 9 as the unmatched junction base count. The CDR3 regions of human TCRbeta chains were analyzed by immunosequencing. Processing in the source paper ran as follows. TCRs in the repertoires were compared against a reference library of SARS-CoV-2-specific TCRs that had been generated with the MIRA antigen-specificity platform. Breadth was defined as the fraction of unique TCRs that were SARS-CoV-2-associated, and depth was defined as the fraction of total T cells that were SARS-CoV-2-associated. Using the MIRA data, each spike-specific TCR was assigned both to the spike region to which the TCR was reactive and to a CD4 or CD8 class. Log10-transformed breadth and depth values were compared by one-way ANOVA with Sidak's multiple comparisons tests. TCRdb limited this immuneACCESS table to in-frame rearrangements with V and J called. A share of clones is missing; checked studies link under half to unresolved V genes, and the rest is unexplained. For V, J and clone size, that table is used; D and trimming come from the DNA. This sample has approximately 120,000 clones in its table, and around 92% of those were observed once. The ten largest clones represent more than 4% of the sample.

Of note for this clone: The antigen this receptor binds is unknown. Nothing much larger sits one base from this clone, and base qualities are not available.

The specimen comprised peripheral blood, sampled on day 0 of AZD1222 vaccination. The chain was built from TRBV5-1 and TRBJ2-1; 11 central nucleotides agree with TRBD2. The TCR originated in an adult in good health. The CDR3 protein is CASSPLAGGGGNEQFF. At the DNA level, the sequence is TGCGCCAGCAGCCCGCTAGCGGGAGGAGGTGGCAATGAGCAGTTCTTC.